This is a list of T cell receptor beta chains from one sample in a study of regulatory T cells in long-lasting Graves disease. TCRdb reprocessed the multiplex PCR reads via MiXCR and lists one record per CDR3 protein. The sample lists a few hundred thousand distinct CDR3 sequences, around 17% seen once, with about 32% in the top ten. The data were also submitted as part of a second study, on T cells in Graves' hyperthyroidism and ophthalmopathy.

The sample consisted of peripheral blood mononuclear cells (PBMCs), taken at new diagnosis, from a patient treated with antithyroid drugs. The receptors come from a man between 35 and 55 years old with Graves disease. Each CDR3 is given with its conserved first and last residue. D genes are given only for firm matches. The size field is filled for only some rows; it gives once, few, many or a size class.

TRBV30	many	TRBJ1-2	-	TGTGCCTGGAGTGTAAATCCGCGGGGTTCAGGCTATGGCTACACCTTC	CAWSVNPRGSGYGYTF
TRBV28	few	TRBJ1-3	-	TGTGCCAGCAGTCCTGGAAGGTGGGGGCTGGAAGGAAACACCATATATTTT	CASSPGRWGLEGNTIYF
TRBV7-2	many	TRBJ2-5	TRBD1	TGTGCCAGCAGCTTAGGGGCGGGACAGGGGGAGACCCAGTACTTC	CASSLGAGQGETQYF
TRBV11-3	-	TRBJ1-6	-	TGTGCCAGCAGCCTTGGGGGGGCCCATTCACCCCTCCACTTT	CASSLGGAHSPLHF
TRBV5-1	few	TRBJ2-5	-	TGCGCCAGCAGCTTGGGGGCAGGGACAGAGACCCAGTACTTC	CASSLGAGTETQYF
TRBV5-1	many	TRBJ2-3	TRBD2	TGCGCCAGCAGCTTGGCCCAACTGGGACTAGGTGATACGCAGTATTTT	CASSLAQLGLGDTQYF
TRBV20-1	few	TRBJ1-5	-	TGCAGTGCTAGAGATCGGGGGGGGTTTCAGCCCCAGCATTTT	CSARDRGGFQPQHF
TRBV4-1	few	TRBJ1-6	-	TGCGCCAGCAGCCAAGCGGGCCAGGGTTATTCACCCCTCCACTTT	CASSQAGQGYSPLHF
TRBV28	few	TRBJ2-2	-	TGTGCCAGCGCCCTCATGAACACCGGGGAGCTGTTTTTT	CASALMNTGELFF
TRBV29-1	many	TRBJ2-3	-	TGCAGCATCCCTCGCGGGGATACGCAGTATTTT	CSIPRGDTQYF
TRBV9	few	TRBJ2-1	-	TGTGCCAGCAGCGTAGGGCCAGACACCTACAATGAGCAGTTCTTC	CASSVGPDTYNEQFF
TRBV11-3	few	TRBJ2-7	TRBD1	TGTGCCAGCAGCTTAACGGACAGGGTTTTCCACGAGCAGTACTTC	CASSLTDRVFHEQYF
TRBV4-1	-	TRBJ1-2	TRBD1	TGCGCCAGCAGCCAAGAACGGCTACAGGGGGCCTATGGCTACACCTTC	CASSQERLQGAYGYTF
TRBV20-1	many	TRBJ2-1	TRBD1	TGCAGTGCTAAGACGACAGGGGGACCTCCTTGGGGGATTTACAATGAGCAGTTCTTC	CSAKTTGGPPWGIYNEQFF
TRBV6-1	many	TRBJ2-7	TRBD1	TGTGCCACAAGACGCGACAGGGGCGCCTACGAGCAGTACTTC	CATRRDRGAYEQYF
TRBV12-3/TRBV12-4	-	TRBJ2-1	-	TGTGCCAGCGAGAGATCAGACACCTACAATGAGCAGTTCTTC	CASERSDTYNEQFF
TRBV18	many	TRBJ1-5	TRBD1	TGTGCCAGCTCGCAATCAGGGGGGGATCAGCCCCAGCATTTT	CASSQSGGDQPQHF
TRBV7-3	many	TRBJ2-1	-	TGTGCCAGCAGCTTATGGGTAGGTAATGAGCAGTTCTTC	CASSLWVGNEQFF
TRBV28	few	TRBJ2-1	TRBD2	TGTGCCAGCAGTTTACGCCATCCAGGCGGGGGAAGCTCCTACAATGAGCAGTTCTTC	CASSLRHPGGGSSYNEQFF
TRBV12-3/TRBV12-4	many	TRBJ2-1	TRBD2	TGTGCCAGCAGCCGGACTAGCGGGGGGGCTTTTGAGCAGTTCTTC	CASSRTSGGAFEQFF
TRBV27	many	TRBJ2-3	-	TGTGCCAGCAGTTCCCAGGGGGGCACATATACGCAGTATTTT	CASSSQGGTYTQYF
TRBV20-1	many	TRBJ2-5	TRBD1	TGCAGTGCTAGAGCCCCCAGGGGGCCGGGTGAGACCCAGTACTTC	CSARAPRGPGETQYF
TRBV3-1	many	TRBJ2-5	TRBD2	TGTGCCAGCAGCCTAAGTAGTCGGGGGGGGCGCATCGGCCCTCGAGAGACCCAGTACTTC	CASSLSSRGGRIGPRETQYF
TRBV20-1	many	TRBJ1-1	TRBD1	TGCAGTGCCGTGGGACAGGGGGCAGGTGAAGCTTTCTTT	CSAVGQGAGEAFF
TRBV6-1	many	TRBJ2-7	-	TGTGCCAGCAGTAGAGGCTTAGGTGCCCCCTACGAGCAGTACTTC	CASSRGLGAPYEQYF
TRBV4-1	many	TRBJ1-5	-	TGCGCCAGCTCTAATTACCGGGAGGGGAATCAGCCCCAGCATTTT	CASSNYREGNQPQHF
TRBV4-1	many	TRBJ2-7	TRBD1	TGCGCCAGCAGCCAAGTAGGGCAGGGGGCTGGCTACGAGCAGTACTTC	CASSQVGQGAGYEQYF
TRBV5-1	-	TRBJ1-1	-	TGCGCCAGCAGCTCCTATCCTATGACAGTTACGGCTGAAGCTTTCTTT	CASSSYPMTVTAEAFF
TRBV20-1	-	TRBJ2-5	-	TGCAGCCCCAGGGGGGCCGGGGAGACCCAGTACTTC	CSPRGAGETQYF
TRBV12-3/TRBV12-4	many	TRBJ1-5	TRBD1	TGTGCCAGCAGTTTAGAGGCGACAGGTCTTAAGGGGGCTGGCAATCAGCCCCAGCATTTT	CASSLEATGLKGAGNQPQHF
TRBV2	few	TRBJ1-2	TRBD1	TGTGCCAGCGACAGGGGACGTATAAACTATGGCTACACCTTC	CASDRGRINYGYTF
TRBV4-1	-	TRBJ1-5	-	TGCGCCAGCAGCCAATCCCGGACAAGGGGACTCAATCAGCCCCAGCATTTT	CASSQSRTRGLNQPQHF
TRBV6-2/TRBV6-3	many	TRBJ2-5	-	TGTGCCAGCAGTCCGTACGGACTAAGAGAGACCCAGTACTTC	CASSPYGLRETQYF
TRBV24-1	many	TRBJ1-5	-	TGTGCCACCAGCCGGGACGGCAATCAGCCCCAGCATTTT	CATSRDGNQPQHF
TRBV7-2	many	TRBJ2-7	TRBD2	TGTGCCAGCAGCTTAGCGCCTAGCGGCCCCTACGAGCAGTACTTC	CASSLAPSGPYEQYF
TRBV7-3	few	TRBJ2-3	-	TGTGCCAGCAGCTTAATTCCGGGGGGCTCCTCAGATACGCAGTATTTT	CASSLIPGGSSDTQYF
TRBV18	many	TRBJ2-3	-	TGTGCCAGCTCACCCGACAGGACCACAGATACGCAGTATTTT	CASSPDRTTDTQYF
TRBV2	-	TRBJ2-1	-	TGTGCCAGCAGTGAATGGCGGGAAACCTACAATGAGCAGTTCTTC	CASSEWRETYNEQFF
TRBV28	many	TRBJ1-2	TRBD1	TGTGCCAGCAGTTTCCCCGGACAGGGCTTTGGCTACACCTTC	CASSFPGQGFGYTF
TRBV7-8	many	TRBJ2-7	-	TGTGCCAGCACTACGAGGATGGGGCCGAGCTCCTACGAGCAGTACTTC	CASTTRMGPSSYEQYF
TRBV5-8	-	TRBJ1-1	-	TGTGCCAGCAGCTCGTATCCCGGGACGGGTTACTTGGGCACTGAAGCTTTCTTT	CASSSYPGTGYLGTEAFF
TRBV12-3/TRBV12-4	-	TRBJ2-1	TRBD1	TGTGCCAGCAGTAGACCGGGACAGGGGGCGGGCGATGAGCAGTTCTTC	CASSRPGQGAGDEQFF
TRBV11-3	-	TRBJ1-4	-	TGTGCCAGCAGCTTAGCGCATGCAACTAATGAAGAACTGTTTTTT	CASSLAHATNEELFF
TRBV27	many	TRBJ2-7	-	TGTGCCAGCAGTTTGTTAGGACAGAGCTACGAGCAGTACTTC	CASSLLGQSYEQYF